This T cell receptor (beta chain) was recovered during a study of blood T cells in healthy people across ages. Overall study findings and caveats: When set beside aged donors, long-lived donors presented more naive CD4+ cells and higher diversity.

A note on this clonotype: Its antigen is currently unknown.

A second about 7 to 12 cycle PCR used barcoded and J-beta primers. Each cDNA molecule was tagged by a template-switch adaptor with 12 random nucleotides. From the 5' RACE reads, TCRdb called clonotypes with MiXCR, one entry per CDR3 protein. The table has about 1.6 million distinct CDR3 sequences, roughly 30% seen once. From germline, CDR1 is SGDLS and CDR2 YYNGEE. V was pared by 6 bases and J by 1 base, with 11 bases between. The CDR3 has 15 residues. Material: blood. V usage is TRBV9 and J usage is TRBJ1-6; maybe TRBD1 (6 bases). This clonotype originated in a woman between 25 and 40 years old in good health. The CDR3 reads CASTRTASYNSPLHF. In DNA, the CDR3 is TGTGCCAGCACTAGGACAGCATCCTATAATTCACCCCTCCACTTT.